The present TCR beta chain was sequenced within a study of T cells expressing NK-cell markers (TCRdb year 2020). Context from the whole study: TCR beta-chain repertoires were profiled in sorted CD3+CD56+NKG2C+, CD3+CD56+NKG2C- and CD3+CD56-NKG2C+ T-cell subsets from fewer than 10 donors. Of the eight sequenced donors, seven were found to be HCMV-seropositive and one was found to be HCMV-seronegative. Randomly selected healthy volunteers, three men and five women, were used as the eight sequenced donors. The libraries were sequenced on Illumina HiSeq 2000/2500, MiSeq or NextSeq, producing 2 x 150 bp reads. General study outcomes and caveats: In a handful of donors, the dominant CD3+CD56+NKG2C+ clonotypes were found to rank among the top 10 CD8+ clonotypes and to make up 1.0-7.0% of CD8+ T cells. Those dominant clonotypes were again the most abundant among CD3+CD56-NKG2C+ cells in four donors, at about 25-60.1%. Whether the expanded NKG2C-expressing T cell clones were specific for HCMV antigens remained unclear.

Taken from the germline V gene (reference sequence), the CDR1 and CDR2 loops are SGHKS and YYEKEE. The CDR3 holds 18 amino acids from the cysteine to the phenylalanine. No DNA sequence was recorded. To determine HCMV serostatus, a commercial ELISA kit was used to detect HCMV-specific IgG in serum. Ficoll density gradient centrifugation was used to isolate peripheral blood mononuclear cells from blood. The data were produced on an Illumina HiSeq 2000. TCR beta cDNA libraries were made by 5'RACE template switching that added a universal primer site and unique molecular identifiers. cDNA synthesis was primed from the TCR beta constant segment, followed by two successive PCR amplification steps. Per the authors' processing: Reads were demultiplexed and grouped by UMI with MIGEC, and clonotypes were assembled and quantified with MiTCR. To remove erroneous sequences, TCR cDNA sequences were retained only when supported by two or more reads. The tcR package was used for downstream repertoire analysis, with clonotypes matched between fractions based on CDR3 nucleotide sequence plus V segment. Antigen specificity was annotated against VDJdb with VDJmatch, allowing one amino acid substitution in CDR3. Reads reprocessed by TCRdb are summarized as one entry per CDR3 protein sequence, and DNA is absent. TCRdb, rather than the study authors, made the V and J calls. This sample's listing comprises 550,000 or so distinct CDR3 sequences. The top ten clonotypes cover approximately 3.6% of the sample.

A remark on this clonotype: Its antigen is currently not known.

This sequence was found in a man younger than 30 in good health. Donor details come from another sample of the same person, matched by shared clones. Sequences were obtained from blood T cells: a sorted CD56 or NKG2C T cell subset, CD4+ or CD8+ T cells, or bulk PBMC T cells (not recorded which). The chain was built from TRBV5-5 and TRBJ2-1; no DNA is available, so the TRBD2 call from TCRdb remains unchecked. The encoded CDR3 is CASSLSHLGLADYNEQFF.